This T cell receptor beta chain is from a study of blood T cell repertoires in COVID-19. Original handling: How many nucleated cells were present was estimated from reference gene primer amplification. Produced via immunoSEQ multiplex PCR; TCRdb's table is partial and in-frame only. V, J and clone size are taken as reported in that table, and D and trimming were inferred from the DNA itself. The sample has roughly 280,000 clones, 88% seen once. The germline V gene encodes CDR1 SGHRS and CDR2 YFSETQ. The CDR3 is 15 residues long. V was clipped by 0 bases and J by 1 base, with 10 bases between them. The chain employs TRBV5-1 and TRBJ2-5; D might be TRBD1 (5 bases). This clonotype originated in a woman younger than 45 with COVID-19, enrolled during active disease. Sequencing was done on a sample of peripheral blood. The CDR3: CASSLAWGSQETQYF. The CDR3 DNA is TGCGCCAGCAGCTTGGCCTGGGGCAGCCAAGAGACCCAGTACTTC. Combining the CDR3 with reference TRBV5-1 and TRBJ2-5 gives the whole variable domain KAGVTQTPRYLIKTRGQQVTLSCSPISGHRSVSWYQQTPGQGLQFLFEYFSETQRNKGNFPGRFSGRQFSNSRSEMNVSTLELGDSALYLCASSLAWGSQETQYFGPGTRLLVL.